The T cell receptor beta chain under discussion was sequenced for a study of cytomegalovirus exposure and HLA in healthy donors. A note on this clone: Its antigen is not identified.

PCR primers comprised 60 Vbeta and 13 Jbeta primers. Some clones are missing from TCRdb's copy, which holds only in-frame ones; the method was immunoSEQ multiplex PCR. Altogether some 78,000 clones are present, 80% being singletons, with the ten largest covering 20% to 25%. Trimming at V came to 5 bases and at J to 5 bases, leaving 7 bases not matched to a gene. Germline V lookup: CDR1 SNHLY, CDR2 FYNNEI. This CDR3 region has 14 residues. Findings and caveats of the study: Immune exposure information available was restricted to CMV serostatus. The authors considered a cluster of highly shared sequence variants likely to be a sequencing artifact.

The chain links TRBV2 to TRBJ1-1; 8 bases agree with TRBD1. The sequence was obtained from a woman in her fifties or sixties in good health and CMV-seropositive. Sequences were obtained from PBMCs. This CDR3 is CASSFDRGRTEAFF. The CDR3 nucleotides read TGTGCCAGCAGTTTCGACAGGGGAAGGACTGAAGCTTTCTTT.